The next 16 T cell receptor beta chains were all read from a single sample in a study of blood T cell repertoires in COVID-19. Profiled with immunoSEQ multiplex PCR; TCRdb holds only in-frame clones, not every one. The data show approximately 250,000 clones, more than 75% seen once. Sequenced material: PBMCs or T cells enriched from blood (not recorded which). These receptors all come from a woman aged 60-70 years in a cohort exposed to, infected with or recovered from COVID-19 (not recorded which).

This chain uses TRBV7-3 with TRBJ2-3, with 7 bases matching TRBD2. CDR3 size: 15 residues. Germline values: CDR1 SGHTA, CDR2 FQGTGA. The V gene end was trimmed by 0 bases and the J gene end by 2 bases; junction bases not matched to a gene: 2. This CDR3 is CASSLTLAVTDTQYF. The DNA of the CDR3 is TGTGCCAGCAGCTTAACGCTAGCGGTCACAGATACGCAGTATTTT.

This chain uses TRBV11-2 with TRBJ1-6; D is perhaps TRBD1 (5 bases). The ends were cut back, 5 bases at V and 10 bases at J, with 15 bases in the middle. Germline lookup yields CDR1 SGHAT and CDR2 FQNNGV. The CDR3 covers 14 residues. This CDR3 reads CASSPGLMESPLHF. CDR3 sequence (DNA): TGTGCCAGCAGCCCGGGACTTATGGAATCACCCCTCCACTTT.

The rearrangement joins TRBV5-6 to TRBJ2-4, with D possibly matching TRBD1 (5 bases). This CDR3 has 17 amino acids. The germline V and J ends were trimmed by 6 bases and 2 bases, with 21 bases remaining between them. Looked up from germline, CDR1 is SGHDT and CDR2 is YYEEEE. The CDR3 DNA follows: TGTGCCAGCACCCAATCCAGGGTACTCGGTACCAAAAACATTCAGTACTTC. This translates into CASTQSRVLGTKNIQYF.

This chain links TRBV6-5 with TRBJ2-7; 7 bases align to TRBD1. Germline V CDR1 and CDR2: MNHEY, SVGAGI. The J segment lost 3 bases and the V segment lost 6 bases, leaving 11 bases of the junction unmatched. This CDR3 spans 15 amino acids. CDR3 coding DNA: TGTGCCAGCAGGACCTTGGCAGGGGACAGCTACGAGCAGTACTTC. Its translation: CASRTLAGDSYEQYF.

The chain employs TRBV28 and TRBJ1-1; weak D call: TRBD1 (6 bases). CDR3 length: 15 residues. V lost 4 bases to trimming and J lost 4 bases, with 16 bases between them. Germline V gene sequence: CDR1 MDHEN, CDR2 SYDVKM. The CDR3 spells CASSSPIRGGTEAFF. In nucleotides, the CDR3 is TGTGCCAGCAGTTCTCCAATCAGGGGTGGCACTGAAGCTTTCTTT.

Points on this clone: Other DNA sequences in this sample translate to the same CDR3. V usage is TRBV7-2 and J usage is TRBJ1-2; no clear D. CDR1 is SGHTA, CDR2 FQGNSA, per germline. V was clipped by 0 bases and J by 4 bases, with 6 bases between them. The CDR3 contains 13 residues. CDR3 sequence reads: CASSLATVYGYTF. In nucleotides, the CDR3 is TGTGCCAGCAGCTTAGCCACTGTCTATGGCTACACCTTC.

The chain recombines TRBV5-1 with TRBJ2-1; 8 nucleotides match TRBD2. This CDR3 is built from 14 residues. Trimming cost V 1 base and J 6 bases; bases outside gene matches: 3. Germline V gene sequence: CDR1 SGHRS, CDR2 YFSETQ. The CDR3 DNA sequence: TGCGCCAGCAGCTTGCGACGGGAGGGCAATGAGCAGTTCTTC. Protein sequence: CASSLRREGNEQFF.

The V gene is TRBV7-8, the J gene TRBJ2-5; no clear D gene. Germline CDR1 and CDR2: SGHVS and FQNEAQ. The V end lost 0 bases, the J end lost 10 bases, and 21 bases lay between the germline ends. This CDR3 is 16 amino acids long. The CDR3 sequence: CASSLASLDLGLGQYF. CDR3 bases: TGTGCCAGCAGCTTAGCGTCCCTAGATTTGGGTTTGGGCCAGTACTTC.

The rearrangement joins TRBV14 to TRBJ1-1; 8 bases agree with TRBD1. The V and J ends lost 7 bases and 7 bases, in that order; junction bases with no gene match: 8. Germline V gene sequence: CDR1 SGHDN, CDR2 FVKESK. The CDR3 runs to 13 residues. CDR3 in amino acids: CASTQDREDEAFF. In DNA form, the CDR3 reads TGTGCCAGCACCCAGGACAGGGAGGATGAAGCTTTCTTT.

This clone appeared once. The chain is built from TRBV7-9 and TRBJ2-1; TRBD2 might be the D (6 bases). Germline values: CDR1 SEHNR, CDR2 FQNEAQ (reference sequence). With 2 bases removed from V and 8 bases from J, the gap between germline ends came to 13 bases. This CDR3 is built from 14 residues. CDR3 DNA: TGTGCCAGCAGCTTAAGGCGGGATGACGATGAGCAGTTCTTC. It specifies CASSLRRDDDEQFF.

This chain joins TRBV2 and TRBJ2-6; a possible D gene is TRBD1 (5 bases). The CDR3 has 16 amino acids. CDR1 SNHLY and CDR2 FYNNEI come from the germline V gene. V was cut by 6 bases and J by 0 bases, with 12 bases left in between. The CDR3 here is CASRSWGRSGANVLTF. In DNA, the CDR3 is TGTGCCAGCAGATCCTGGGGCCGCTCTGGGGCCAACGTCCTGACTTTC.

J is TRBJ2-1 and V is TRBV13, with D possibly TRBD2 on 5 matching bases. V was trimmed by 1 base and J by 2 bases, leaving 12 bases between them. The length of the CDR3 is 16 residues. Germline lookup yields CDR1 PRHDT and CDR2 FYEKMQ (reference sequence). The CDR3 nucleotides read TGTGCCAGCAGCTTAGCCAATATCGGGGCCTACAATGAGCAGTTCTTC. It yields the protein CASSLANIGAYNEQFF.

The CDR3 is CASSQGLDMTYEQYF. The CDR3, as DNA: TGCGCCAGCAGCCAAGGTTTAGATATGACCTACGAGCAGTACTTC. The chain joins TRBV4-1 to TRBJ2-7; no clear D gene. Germline values: CDR1 MGHRA, CDR2 YSYEKL. Trimming pared 1 base from V and 2 bases from J, leaving 12 bases between. The CDR3 runs to 15 residues.

The V call is TRBV14, the J call TRBJ2-3, with 11 positions matching TRBD2. CDR3 length: 16 amino acids. Germline values: CDR1 SGHDN, CDR2 FVKESK. J was trimmed by 1 base and V by 3 bases; bases with no gene match: 3. CDR3 sequence (DNA): TGTGCCAGCAGCCACGGGACTAGCGGTCGCACAGATACGCAGTATTTT. This translates into CASSHGTSGRTDTQYF.

The chain is built from TRBV7-8 and TRBJ2-2; possible D gene TRBD1, 5 bases. The germline gives CDR1 SGHVS, CDR2 FQNEAQ. This CDR3 is built from 15 residues. V shed 5 bases and J shed 6 bases, with 16 bases lying between them. For the CDR3, the DNA is TGTGCCAGCAGCGCATCCTTACAGGTGGCCGGGGAGCTGTTTTTT. This sequence encodes CASSASLQVAGELFF.

The chain combines TRBV11-2 with TRBJ2-3; tentatively, D is TRBD1 (6 bases). The CDR3 extends over 15 amino acids. The V gene lost 5 bases and the J gene lost 2 bases, with 14 bases spanning the gap. Germline lookup yields CDR1 SGHAT and CDR2 FQNNGV. CDR3 protein: CASSPLRTATDTQYF. Written as DNA, the CDR3 is TGTGCCAGCAGCCCGCTCCGGACAGCCACAGATACGCAGTATTTT. The whole variable domain, remainder taken from reference TRBV11-2 and TRBJ2-3, is EAGVAQSPRYKIIEKRQSVAFWCNPISGHATLYWYQQILGQGPKLLIQFQNNGVVDDSQLPKDRFSAERLKGVDSTLKIQPAKLEDSAVYLCASSPLRTATDTQYFGPGTRLTVL.